This TCR beta chain was documented in a study of CXCR3-negative and CXCR3-positive naive CD8 T cells. Study findings and constraints: Diversity proved comparably high across both naive subsets and much lower in memory CD8+ cells. Naive cells with CXCR3 showed TRB CDR3s that were more hydrophobic than those in CXCR3-negative naive cells.

A note on this clonotype: Its specificity is not known.

This CDR3 has 13 amino acids. Germline-derived CDR1 and CDR2 are MNHEY and SMNVEV (reference sequence). Through 5' RACE with UMI labels, the TRB cDNA libraries were prepared. TCRdb processed the 5' RACE reads again and assigns one entry to each CDR3 protein, with no DNA. In total, the table holds fewer than 140,000 distinct CDR3 sequences. The sequence derives from a human donor in good health. Some clones in this sample may be carry-over from other donors' samples. The genes are TRBV27 and TRBJ2-7; with no DNA, the TCRdb D assignment of TRBD2 cannot be verified. The source material was naive CXCR3+ CD8+ T cells from blood. The subset: CD45RO-CCR7+CD27+CD95- naive CD8+ T cells expressing CXCR3 (TNR3+). CDR3 residues: CASSWTPNYEQYF.